The 11 T cell receptor beta chains below all came from one sample that was sequenced in a study of blood T cell repertoires in COVID-19. Repertoires were generated with immunoSEQ multiplex PCR, while TCRdb's copy carries only in-frame clones and drops some. The sample carries about 240,000 clones, approximately 78% recorded once. Sequenced sample: peripheral blood. The receptors were gathered from a woman aged 55-70 years with active or convalescent COVID-19.

As for this clone: Other DNA sequences in this specimen translate into the identical CDR3. The chain joins TRBV6-5 to TRBJ2-7, with D hard to call. V lost 2 bases to trimming and J lost 6 bases, with 5 bases between them. This CDR3 region has 11 residues. Germline CDR1 is MNHEY and CDR2 is SVGAGI. CDR3 bases: TGTGCCAGCAGTTACGCCGGCGAGCAGTACTTC. Its translation: CASSYAGEQYF.

CDR3 coding DNA: TGTGCCAGCAGTGTCGAGACCTACGAGCAGTACTTC. This sequence encodes CASSVETYEQYF. The rearrangement joins TRBV2 to TRBJ2-7; D not resolved. Germline CDR1 and CDR2: SNHLY and FYNNEI. The CDR3 contains 12 residues. V lost 4 bases and J lost 2, with 6 bases in between.

CDR3 sequence: CASNSGRGLYGYTF. CDR3 DNA sequence: TGTGCCAGCAACTCAGGAAGGGGTCTCTATGGCTACACCTTC. V is TRBV11-2 and J is TRBJ1-2, with D possibly matching TRBD1 (5 bases). The V gene lost 7 bases and the J gene lost 4 bases, with 16 bases spanning the gap. There are 14 residues in the CDR3. Germline V gene data show CDR1 as SGHAT and CDR2 as FQNNGV.

The sample holds one count of this clone. This chain links TRBV24-1 with TRBJ2-1; possibly TRBD1 for D (5 bases). V lost 6 bases and J lost 7, with 12 bases in between. Looked up from germline, CDR1 is KGHDR and CDR2 is SFDVKD. The CDR3 is 13 amino acids. The CDR3 DNA sequence: TGTGCCACCAGTACAGGCCTTCGGAATGAGCAGTTCTTC. It encodes CATSTGLRNEQFF.

The chain carries TRBV7-7 and TRBJ2-5, with 7 bases identical to TRBD1. This CDR3 spans 15 amino acids. In germline, CDR1 is SSHAT, CDR2 FNYEAQ (reference sequence). J was trimmed by 4 bases and V by 4 bases; bases with no gene match: 9. CDR3 in DNA: TGTGCCAGCAGCTCAACGACAGGGCGAGCAGAGACCCAGTACTTC. It codes for CASSSTTGRAETQYF. Combining the CDR3 with reference TRBV7-7 and TRBJ2-5 gives the whole variable domain GAGVSQSPRYKVTKRGQDVTLRCDPISSHATLYWYQQALGQGPEFLTYFNYEAQPDKSGLPSDRFSAERPEGSISTLTIQRTEQRDSAMYRCASSSTTGRAETQYFGPGTRLLVL.

The chain combines TRBV7-9 with TRBJ1-4; D gene ambiguous. V was trimmed by 5 bases and J by 3 bases, leaving 10 bases between them. Germline loops: CDR1 SEHNR, CDR2 FQNEAQ (reference sequence). The CDR3 consists of 14 residues. CDR3 protein: CASSPGSANEKLFF. CDR3 in DNA: TGTGCCAGCAGCCCGGGGTCTGCTAATGAAAAACTGTTTTTT.

This rearrangement joins TRBV6-2 or TRBV6-3 to TRBJ1-2; 7 bases fit TRBD1. Trimming cost V 6 bases and J 8 bases; bases outside gene matches: 9. The CDR3 covers 13 residues. Germline CDR1 and CDR2: MNHEY and SVGEGT. In DNA form, the CDR3 reads TGTGCCAGCAGCGGAAGACAGGGAAGAGGCTACACCTTC. Its translation is CASSGRQGRGYTF.

The CDR3: CASSQAGTRGETQYF. CDR3 DNA sequence: TGCGCCAGCAGCCAAGCCGGGACTAGGGGAGAGACCCAGTACTTC. The rearrangement links TRBV4-1 to TRBJ2-5; 8 nucleotides agree with TRBD2. With V trimmed by 1 base and J by 4 bases, 5 bases remained unmatched. The length of the CDR3 is 15 residues. Germline values: CDR1 MGHRA, CDR2 YSYEKL.

The chain joins TRBV4-3 to TRBJ2-2; D is perhaps TRBD1 (5 bases). V dropped 0 bases and J dropped 7 bases, with 15 bases sitting between them. The CDR3 runs 16 residues. The germline gives CDR1 LGHNA, CDR2 YSLEER. CDR3 coding DNA: TGCGCCAGCAGCCAAGAGTACCTAGGGGCTCTCGGGGAGCTGTTTTTT. It translates to CASSQEYLGALGELFF.

The chain couples TRBV10-3 to TRBJ2-5; TRBD1 is a possible D gene (6 bases). This CDR3 spans 13 amino acids. V was cut by 10 bases and J by 2 bases, with 14 bases left in between. The germline V gene has CDR1 ENHRY and CDR2 SYGVKD. The CDR3 nucleotides are TGTGCCAGCCATGCCGGGACACAAGAGACCCAGTACTTC. Translated, it gives CASHAGTQETQYF.

The CDR3 loop is CASSSQTGVGSPLHF. The CDR3 DNA is TGTGCCAGCAGCTCACAAACAGGGGTCGGATCACCCCTCCACTTT. The rearrangement links TRBV7-9 to TRBJ1-6; 7 bases are shared with TRBD1. The trim removed 4 bases at V and 10 bases at J, leaving 10 bases unmatched. CDR1 and CDR2 from the germline V gene are SEHNR and FQNEAQ (reference sequence). The CDR3 length is 15 residues. The full variable domain, its missing parts supplied by reference TRBV7-9 and TRBJ1-6, is DTGVSQNPRHKITKRGQNVTFRCDPISEHNRLYWYRQTLGQGPEFLTYFQNEAQLEKSRLLSDRFSAERPKGSFSTLEIQRTEQGDSAMYLCASSSQTGVGSPLHFGNGTRLTVT.